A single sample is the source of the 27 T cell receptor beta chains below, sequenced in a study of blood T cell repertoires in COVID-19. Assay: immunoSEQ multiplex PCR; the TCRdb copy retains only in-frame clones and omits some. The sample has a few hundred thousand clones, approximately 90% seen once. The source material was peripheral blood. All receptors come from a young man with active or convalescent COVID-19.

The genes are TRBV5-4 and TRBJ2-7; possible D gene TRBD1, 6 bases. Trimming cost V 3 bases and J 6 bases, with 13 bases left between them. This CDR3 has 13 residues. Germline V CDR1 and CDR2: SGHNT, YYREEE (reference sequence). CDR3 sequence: CASSSRGSCEQYF. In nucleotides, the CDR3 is TGTGCCAGCAGCTCCAGGGGTTCATGCGAGCAGTACTTC.

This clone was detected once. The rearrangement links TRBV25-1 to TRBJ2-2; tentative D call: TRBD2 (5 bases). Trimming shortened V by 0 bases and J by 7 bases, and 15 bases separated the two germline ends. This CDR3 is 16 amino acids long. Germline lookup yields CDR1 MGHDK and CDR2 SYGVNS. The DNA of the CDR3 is TGTGCCAGCAGTGAATATGAGGGATCTGTAGTCGGGGAGCTGTTTTTT. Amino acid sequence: CASSEYEGSVVGELFF. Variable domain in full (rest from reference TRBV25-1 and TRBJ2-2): EADIYQTPRYLVIGTGKKITLECSQTMGHDKMYWYQQDPGMELHLIHYSYGVNSTEKGDLSSESTVSRIRTEHFPLTLESARPSHTSQYLCASSEYEGSVVGELFFGEGSRLTVL.

CDR3 sequence (DNA): TGTGCCAGCAGCCAAGAAGTAGAGGGTGCCCAGACTGAGAGCTCCTACAATGAGCAGTTCTTC. It is translated as CASSQEVEGAQTESSYNEQFF. The V and J genes are TRBV3-1 (or the pseudogene TRBV3-2) and TRBJ2-1, with D possibly matching TRBD2 (5 bases). The germline V gene encodes CDR1 LGHDT and CDR2 YNNKEL (reference sequence). Trimming removed 0 bases from V and 0 bases from J, with 24 bases in between. CDR3 size: 21 residues.

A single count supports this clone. The CDR3 coding sequence is TGTGCCAGCAGCTCCATCTCCCGCGGGGGGGGGAACACCGGGGAGCTGTTTTTT. Amino acid sequence: CASSSISRGGGNTGELFF. The chain is built from TRBV11-2 and TRBJ2-2; the match to TRBD2 covers 9 bases. This CDR3 has 18 residues. Looked up from germline, CDR1 is SGHAT and CDR2 is FQNNGV. J lost 1 base, V lost 4 bases, and 10 bases had no gene match.

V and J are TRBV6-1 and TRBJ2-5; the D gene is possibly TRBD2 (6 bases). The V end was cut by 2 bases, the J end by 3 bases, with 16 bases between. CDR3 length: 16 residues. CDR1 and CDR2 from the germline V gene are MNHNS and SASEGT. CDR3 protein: CASSESRIRREETQYF. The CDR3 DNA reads TGTGCCAGCAGTGAATCGAGGATTCGGAGGGAAGAGACCCAGTACTTC.

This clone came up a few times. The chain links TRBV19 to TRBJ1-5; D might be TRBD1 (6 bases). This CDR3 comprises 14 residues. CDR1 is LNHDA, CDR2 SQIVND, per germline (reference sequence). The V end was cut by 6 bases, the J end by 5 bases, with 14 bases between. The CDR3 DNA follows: TGTGCCAGTAGGGACAGTGAACCTTATCAGCCCCAGCATTTT. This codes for CASRDSEPYQPQHF.

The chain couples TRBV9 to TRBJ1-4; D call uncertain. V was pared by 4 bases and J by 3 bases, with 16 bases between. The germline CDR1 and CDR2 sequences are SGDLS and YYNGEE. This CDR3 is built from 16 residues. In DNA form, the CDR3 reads TGTGCCAGCAGCCCTACTTCATCGGTGGCTAATGAAAAACTGTTTTTT. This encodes CASSPTSSVANEKLFF.

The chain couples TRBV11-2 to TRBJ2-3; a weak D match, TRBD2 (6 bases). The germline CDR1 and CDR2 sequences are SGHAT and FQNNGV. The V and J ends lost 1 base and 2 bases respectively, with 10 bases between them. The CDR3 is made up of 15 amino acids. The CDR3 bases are TGTGCCAGCAGCTTAGGGGCTAGCGTCACAGATACGCAGTATTTT. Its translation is CASSLGASVTDTQYF. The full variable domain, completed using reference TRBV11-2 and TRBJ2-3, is EAGVAQSPRYKIIEKRQSVAFWCNPISGHATLYWYQQILGQGPKLLIQFQNNGVVDDSQLPKDRFSAERLKGVDSTLKIQPAKLEDSAVYLCASSLGASVTDTQYFGPGTRLTVL.

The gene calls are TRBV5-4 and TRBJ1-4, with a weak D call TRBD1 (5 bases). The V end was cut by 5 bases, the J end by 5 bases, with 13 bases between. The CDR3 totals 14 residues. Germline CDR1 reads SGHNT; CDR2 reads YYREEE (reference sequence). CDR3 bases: TGTGCCAGCAGTGGGCAGGGTCGGAATGAAAAACTGTTTTTT. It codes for CASSGQGRNEKLFF.

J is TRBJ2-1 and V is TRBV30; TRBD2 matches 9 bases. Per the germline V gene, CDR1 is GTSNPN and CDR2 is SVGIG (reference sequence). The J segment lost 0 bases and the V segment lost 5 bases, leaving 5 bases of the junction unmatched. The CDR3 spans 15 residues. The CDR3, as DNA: TGTGCCTGGGATAGCGGGAGCTTCTCCTACAATGAGCAGTTCTTC. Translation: CAWDSGSFSYNEQFF.

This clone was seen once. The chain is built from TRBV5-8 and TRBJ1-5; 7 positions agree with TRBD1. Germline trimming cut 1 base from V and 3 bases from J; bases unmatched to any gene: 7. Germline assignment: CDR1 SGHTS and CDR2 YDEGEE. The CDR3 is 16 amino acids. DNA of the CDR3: TGTGCCAGCAGCTTGAGCGCAGGGGGGAACAATCAGCCCCAGCATTTT. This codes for CASSLSAGGNNQPQHF.

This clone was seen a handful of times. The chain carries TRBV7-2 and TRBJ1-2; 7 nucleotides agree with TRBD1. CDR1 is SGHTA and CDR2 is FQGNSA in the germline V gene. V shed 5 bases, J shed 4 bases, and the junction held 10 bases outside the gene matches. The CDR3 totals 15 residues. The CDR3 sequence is CASSIPQGLSYGYTF. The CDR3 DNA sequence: TGTGCCAGCAGCATCCCACAGGGGCTTAGCTATGGCTACACCTTC.

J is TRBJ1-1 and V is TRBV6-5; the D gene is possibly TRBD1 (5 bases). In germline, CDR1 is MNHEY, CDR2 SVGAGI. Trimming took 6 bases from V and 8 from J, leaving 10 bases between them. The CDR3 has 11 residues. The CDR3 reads CASRTALEAFF. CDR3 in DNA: TGTGCCAGCAGGACAGCGCTAGAAGCTTTCTTT.

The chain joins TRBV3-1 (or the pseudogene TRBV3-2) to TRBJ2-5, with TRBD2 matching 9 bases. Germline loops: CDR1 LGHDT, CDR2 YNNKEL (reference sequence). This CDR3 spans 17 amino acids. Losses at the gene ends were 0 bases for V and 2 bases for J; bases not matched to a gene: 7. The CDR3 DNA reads TGTGCCAGCAGCCAAGATCTTGGTCTAGCGGGGCAAGAGACCCAGTACTTC. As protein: CASSQDLGLAGQETQYF.

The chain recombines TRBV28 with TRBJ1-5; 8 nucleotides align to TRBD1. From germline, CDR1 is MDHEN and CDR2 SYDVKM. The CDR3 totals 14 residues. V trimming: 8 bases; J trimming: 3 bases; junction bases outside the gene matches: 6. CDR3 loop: CASGIQGVNQPQHF. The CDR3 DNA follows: TGTGCCAGCGGAATACAGGGGGTCAATCAGCCCCAGCATTTT.

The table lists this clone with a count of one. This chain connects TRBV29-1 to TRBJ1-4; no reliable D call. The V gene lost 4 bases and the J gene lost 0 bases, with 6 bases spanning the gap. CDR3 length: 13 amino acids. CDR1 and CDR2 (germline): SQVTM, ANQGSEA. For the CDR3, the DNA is TGCAGCGTTGTGCGAGCAACTAATGAAAAACTGTTTTTT. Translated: CSVVRATNEKLFF.

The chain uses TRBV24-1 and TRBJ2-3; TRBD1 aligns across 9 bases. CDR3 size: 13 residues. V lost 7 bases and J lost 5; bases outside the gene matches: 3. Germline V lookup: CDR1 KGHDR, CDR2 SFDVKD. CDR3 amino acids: CATRGQGIDTQYF. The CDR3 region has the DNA TGTGCCACCAGGGGACAGGGCATAGATACGCAGTATTTT.

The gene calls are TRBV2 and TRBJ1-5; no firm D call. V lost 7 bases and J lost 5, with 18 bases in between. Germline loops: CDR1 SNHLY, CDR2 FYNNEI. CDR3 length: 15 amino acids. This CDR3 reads CASTPDISFYQPQHF. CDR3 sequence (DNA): TGTGCCAGCACCCCCGACATTTCTTTCTATCAGCCCCAGCATTTT.

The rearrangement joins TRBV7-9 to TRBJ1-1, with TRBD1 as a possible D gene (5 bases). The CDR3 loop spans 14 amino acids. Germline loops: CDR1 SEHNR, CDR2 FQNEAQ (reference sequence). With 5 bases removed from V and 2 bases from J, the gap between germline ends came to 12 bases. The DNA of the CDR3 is TGTGCCAGCAGCCCCTACGACAGTAACACTGAAGCTTTCTTT. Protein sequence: CASSPYDSNTEAFF.

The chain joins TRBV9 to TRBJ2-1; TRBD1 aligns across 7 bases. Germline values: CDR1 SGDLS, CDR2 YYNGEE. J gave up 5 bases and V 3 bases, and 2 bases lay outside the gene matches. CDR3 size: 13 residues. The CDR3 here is CASSGQGHNEQFF. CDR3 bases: TGTGCCAGCAGCGGACAGGGACACAATGAGCAGTTCTTC.

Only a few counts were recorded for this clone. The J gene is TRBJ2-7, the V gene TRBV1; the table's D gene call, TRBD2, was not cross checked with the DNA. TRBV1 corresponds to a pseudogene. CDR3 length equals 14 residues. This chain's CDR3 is CTSNWTSSINEQYF. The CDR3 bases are TGCACCAGCAACTGGACTAGCAGTATCAACGAGCAGTACTTC.

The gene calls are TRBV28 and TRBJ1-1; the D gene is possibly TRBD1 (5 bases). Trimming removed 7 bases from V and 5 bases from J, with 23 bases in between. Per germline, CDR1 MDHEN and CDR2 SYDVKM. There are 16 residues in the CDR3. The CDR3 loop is CASTLGGIGGETEAFF. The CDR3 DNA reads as TGTGCCAGCACCCTGGGGGGTATAGGAGGAGAAACTGAAGCTTTCTTT.

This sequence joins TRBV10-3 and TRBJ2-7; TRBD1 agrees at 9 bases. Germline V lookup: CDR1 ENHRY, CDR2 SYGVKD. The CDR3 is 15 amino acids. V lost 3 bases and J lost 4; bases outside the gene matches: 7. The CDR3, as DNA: TGTGCCATCAGTGAAGGGACAGGGCGCTCTTACGAGCAGTACTTC. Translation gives CAISEGTGRSYEQYF.

CDR3 bases: TGCGCCAGCAGTCCAGGGGACCCCCTTAACTATGGCTACACCTTC. It yields the protein CASSPGDPLNYGYTF. The V call is TRBV5-1, the J call TRBJ1-2, with D possibly being TRBD1 (6 bases). Between the trimmed V and J ends, which lost 5 bases and 1 base, there was a span of 15 bases. Germline CDR1 is SGHRS and CDR2 is YFSETQ. The CDR3 contains 15 residues.

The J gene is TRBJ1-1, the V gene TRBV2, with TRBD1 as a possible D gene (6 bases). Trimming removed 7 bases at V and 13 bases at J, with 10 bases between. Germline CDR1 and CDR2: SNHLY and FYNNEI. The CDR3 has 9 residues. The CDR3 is CASIIGGFF. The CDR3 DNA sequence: TGTGCCAGCATTATAGGGGGTTTCTTT.

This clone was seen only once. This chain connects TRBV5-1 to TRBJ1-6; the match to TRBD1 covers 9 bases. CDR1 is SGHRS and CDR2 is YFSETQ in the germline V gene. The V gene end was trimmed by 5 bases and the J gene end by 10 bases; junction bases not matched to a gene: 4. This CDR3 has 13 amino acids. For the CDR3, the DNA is TGCGCCAGCAGAACAGGGGGCATGTCACCCCTCCACTTT. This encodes CASRTGGMSPLHF.

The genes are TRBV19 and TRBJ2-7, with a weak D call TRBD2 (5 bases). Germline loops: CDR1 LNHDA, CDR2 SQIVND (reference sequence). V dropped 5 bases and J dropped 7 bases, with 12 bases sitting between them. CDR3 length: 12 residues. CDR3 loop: CASSSPPGEQYF. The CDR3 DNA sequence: TGTGCCAGTAGTTCCCCCCCGGGGGAGCAGTACTTC.